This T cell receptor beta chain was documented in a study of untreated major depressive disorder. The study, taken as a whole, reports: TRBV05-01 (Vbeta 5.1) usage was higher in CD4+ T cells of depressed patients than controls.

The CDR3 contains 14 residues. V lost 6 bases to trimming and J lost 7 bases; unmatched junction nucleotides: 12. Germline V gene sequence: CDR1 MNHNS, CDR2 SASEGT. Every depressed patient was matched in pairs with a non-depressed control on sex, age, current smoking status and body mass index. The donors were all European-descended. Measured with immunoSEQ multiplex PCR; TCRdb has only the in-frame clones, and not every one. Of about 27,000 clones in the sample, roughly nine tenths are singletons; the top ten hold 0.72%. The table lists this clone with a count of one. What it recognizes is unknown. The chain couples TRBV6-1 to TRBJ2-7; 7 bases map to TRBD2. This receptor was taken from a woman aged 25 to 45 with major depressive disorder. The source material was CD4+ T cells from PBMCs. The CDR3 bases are TGTGCCAGCAGGCCGGGACTATCATCGTATGAGCAGTACTTC. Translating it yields CASRPGLSSYEQYF.